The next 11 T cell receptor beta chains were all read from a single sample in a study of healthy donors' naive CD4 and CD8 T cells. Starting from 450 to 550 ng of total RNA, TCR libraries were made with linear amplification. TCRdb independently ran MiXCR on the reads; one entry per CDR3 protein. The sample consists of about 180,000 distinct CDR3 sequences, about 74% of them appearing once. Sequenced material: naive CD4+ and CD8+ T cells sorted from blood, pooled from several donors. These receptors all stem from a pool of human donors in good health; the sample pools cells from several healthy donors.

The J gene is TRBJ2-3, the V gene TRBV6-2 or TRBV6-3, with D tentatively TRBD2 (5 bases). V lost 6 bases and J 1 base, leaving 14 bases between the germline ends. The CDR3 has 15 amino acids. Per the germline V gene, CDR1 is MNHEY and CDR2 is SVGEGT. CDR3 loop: CASRNWRPGTDTQYF. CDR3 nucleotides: TGTGCCAGCAGAAATTGGAGGCCAGGCACAGATACGCAGTATTTT.

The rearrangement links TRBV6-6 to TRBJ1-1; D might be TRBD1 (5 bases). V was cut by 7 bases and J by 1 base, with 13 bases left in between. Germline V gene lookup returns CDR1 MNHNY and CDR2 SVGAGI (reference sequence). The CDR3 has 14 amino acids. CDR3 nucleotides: TGTGCCAGCAACTGGGGCAATACGAACACTGAAGCTTTCTTT. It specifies CASNWGNTNTEAFF.

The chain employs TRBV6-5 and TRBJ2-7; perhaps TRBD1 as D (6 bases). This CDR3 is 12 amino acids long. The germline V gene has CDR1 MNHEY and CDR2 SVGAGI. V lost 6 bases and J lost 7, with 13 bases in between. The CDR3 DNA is TGTGCCAGCAGAACGGACAGCAAGGAGCAGTACTTC. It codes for CASRTDSKEQYF.

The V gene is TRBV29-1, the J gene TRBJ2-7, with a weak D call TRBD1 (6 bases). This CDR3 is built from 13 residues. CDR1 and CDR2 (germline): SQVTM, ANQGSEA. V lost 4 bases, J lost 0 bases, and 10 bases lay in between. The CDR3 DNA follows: TGCAGCGTTGGTCCGGACAGCTCCTACGAGCAGTACTTC. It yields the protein CSVGPDSSYEQYF.

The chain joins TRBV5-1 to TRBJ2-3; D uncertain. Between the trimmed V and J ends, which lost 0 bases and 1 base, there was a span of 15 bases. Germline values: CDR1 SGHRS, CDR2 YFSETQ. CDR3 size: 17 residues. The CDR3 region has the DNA TGCGCCAGCAGCTTGGATCCCCCGGGTTGGGGCACAGATACGCAGTATTTT. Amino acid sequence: CASSLDPPGWGTDTQYF.

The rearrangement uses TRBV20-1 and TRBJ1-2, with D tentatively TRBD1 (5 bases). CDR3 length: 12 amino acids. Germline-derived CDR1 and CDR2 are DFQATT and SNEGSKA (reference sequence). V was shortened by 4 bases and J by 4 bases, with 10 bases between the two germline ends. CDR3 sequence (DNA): TGCAGTGCTAATAGGGACCTCTATGGCTACACCTTC. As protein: CSANRDLYGYTF.

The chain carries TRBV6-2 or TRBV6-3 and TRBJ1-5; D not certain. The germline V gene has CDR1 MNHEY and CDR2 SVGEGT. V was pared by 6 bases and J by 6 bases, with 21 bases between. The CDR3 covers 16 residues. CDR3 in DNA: TGTGCCAGCAGCCTTATCTTGGGCAGGCCGACTCAGCCCCAGCATTTT. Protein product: CASSLILGRPTQPQHF.

The CDR3 region is CSVETGLGEYTQYF. The CDR3 nucleotides read TGCAGCGTTGAGACGGGACTGGGCGAGTATACGCAGTATTTT. The chain links TRBV29-1 to TRBJ2-3, with D perhaps TRBD2 (6 bases). V lost 3 bases to trimming and J lost 7 bases, with 17 bases between them. This CDR3 is 14 amino acids long. CDR1 and CDR2 from the germline V gene are SQVTM and ANQGSEA.

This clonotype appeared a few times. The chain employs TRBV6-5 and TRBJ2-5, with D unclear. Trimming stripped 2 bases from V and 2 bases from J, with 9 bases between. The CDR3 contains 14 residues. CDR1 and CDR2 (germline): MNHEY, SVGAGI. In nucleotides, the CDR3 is TGTGCCAGCAGTTACGGCAGGCAACAAGAGACCCAGTACTTC. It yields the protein CASSYGRQQETQYF.

DNA for the CDR3: TGTGCCAGCAGTTGGGGCGGGTTTGTGGCCGGGGAGCTGTTTTTT. Translation gives CASSWGGFVAGELFF. This rearrangement joins TRBV6-5 to TRBJ2-2; D tentatively fits TRBD1 or TRBD2 (5 bases each). Trimming took 4 bases from V and 6 from J, leaving 15 bases between them. This CDR3 has 15 residues. Per the germline V gene, CDR1 is MNHEY and CDR2 is SVGAGI.

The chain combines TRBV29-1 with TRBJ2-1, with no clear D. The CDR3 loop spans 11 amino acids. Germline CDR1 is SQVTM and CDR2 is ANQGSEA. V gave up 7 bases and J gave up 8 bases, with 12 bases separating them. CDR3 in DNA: TGCAGCGGGTGGCGACGCGATGAGCAGTTCTTC. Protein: CSGWRRDEQFF.